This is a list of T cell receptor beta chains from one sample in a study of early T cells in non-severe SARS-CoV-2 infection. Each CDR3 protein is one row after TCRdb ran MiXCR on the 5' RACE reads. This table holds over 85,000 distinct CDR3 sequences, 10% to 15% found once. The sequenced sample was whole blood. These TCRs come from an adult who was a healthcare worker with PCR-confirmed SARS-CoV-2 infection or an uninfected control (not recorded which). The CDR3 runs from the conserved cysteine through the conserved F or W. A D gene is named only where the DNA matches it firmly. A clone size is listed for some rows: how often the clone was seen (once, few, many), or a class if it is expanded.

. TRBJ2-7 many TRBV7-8 TGTGCCAGCAGCCCCCAAGGTCTGGCGCACGAGCAGTACTTC CASSPQGLAHEQYF
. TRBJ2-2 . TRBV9 TGTGCCAGCAGTAACGCCGGGGAGCTGTTTTTT CASSNAGELFF
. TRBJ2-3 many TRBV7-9 TGTGCCAGCAGCCTCCGACGACAGGAGTTTAGCACAGATACGCAGTATTTT CASSLRRQEFSTDTQYF
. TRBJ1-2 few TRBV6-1 TGTGCCAGCAGTGAAAGGGGGAACTATGGCTACACCTTC CASSERGNYGYTF
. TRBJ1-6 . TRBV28 TGTGCCAGCAGTTTAGCGGCAGGGGCCTATAATTCACCCCTCCACTTT CASSLAAGAYNSPLHF
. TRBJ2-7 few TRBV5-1 TGCGCCAGCAGCTTGGGGCTTTCCACCTACGAGCAGTACTTC CASSLGLSTYEQYF
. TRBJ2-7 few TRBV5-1 TGCGCCAGCAGCTTGGGGGCGGGACCCTCCTACGAGCAGTACTTC CASSLGAGPSYEQYF
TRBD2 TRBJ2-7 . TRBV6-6 TGTGCCACGACCACGACTAGCGGGAGTTGGCACGAGCAGTACTTC CATTTTSGSWHEQYF
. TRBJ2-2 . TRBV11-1 TGTGCCAGCAGCTTATCCGGGAGCAACACCGGGGAGCTGTTTTTT CASSLSGSNTGELFF
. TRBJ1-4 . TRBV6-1 TGTGCCAGCAGTGAGGTCCGGCTGTCAGAAAAACTGTTTTTT CASSEVRLSEKLFF
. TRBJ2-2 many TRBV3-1 TGTGCCAGCAGCTCAGACCCCGGGGAGCTGTTTTTT CASSSDPGELFF
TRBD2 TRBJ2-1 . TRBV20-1 TGCAGTGCTAGAGGCGACCTAGCGGGTTCCTACAATGAGCAGTTCTTC CSARGDLAGSYNEQFF
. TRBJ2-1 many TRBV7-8 TGTGCCAGCAGCTTAGTCGGGACACTCCATGAGCAGTTCTTC CASSLVGTLHEQFF
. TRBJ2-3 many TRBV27 TGTGCCAGCAGTCTAGACACCTCAGATACGCAGTATTTT CASSLDTSDTQYF
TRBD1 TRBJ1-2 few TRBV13 TGTGCCAGCAGCTTAGGAAGGGGGCGAAACCTCTATGGCTACACCTTC CASSLGRGRNLYGYTF
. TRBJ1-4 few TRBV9 TGTGCCAGCAGCGCGACTCCCTGGCCCGAAAAACTGTTTTTT CASSATPWPEKLFF
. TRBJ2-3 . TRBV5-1 TGCGCCAGCAGCTTGGGGCCCGCTTGGTTGTCGGATACGCAGTATTTT CASSLGPAWLSDTQYF
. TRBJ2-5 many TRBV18 TGTGCCAGCTCACAGGAGTACCAAGAGACCCAGTACTTC CASSQEYQETQYF
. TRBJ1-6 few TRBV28 TGTGCCAGCAACTGGGGGAATAATTCACCCCTCCACTTT CASNWGNNSPLHF
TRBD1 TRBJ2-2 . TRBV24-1 TGTGCCACGGATCCGGGACAGGGTCACACCGGGGAGCTGTTTTTT CATDPGQGHTGELFF
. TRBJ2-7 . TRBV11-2 TGTGCCAGCAGCCAATACTACGTCGGGGGTTACGAGCAGTACTTC CASSQYYVGGYEQYF
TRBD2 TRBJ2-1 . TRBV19 TGTGCCAGTAGTATAGGGACTAGCAGGCTGGGTGAGCAGTTCTTC CASSIGTSRLGEQFF
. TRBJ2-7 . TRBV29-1 TGCAGCGTTGCGGTCCCCTACGAGCAGTACTTC CSVAVPYEQYF
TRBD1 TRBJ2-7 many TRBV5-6 TGTGCCAGCAGCTTGGCCTGGACAGGGGAATACGAGCAGTACTTC CASSLAWTGEYEQYF
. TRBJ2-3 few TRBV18 TGTGCCAGCTCACCATGGGAGGAGAATACGCAGTATTTT CASSPWEENTQYF
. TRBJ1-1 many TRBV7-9 TGTGCTCTGGAGGTCCGGGCCGGGAACACTGAAGCTTTCTTT CALEVRAGNTEAFF
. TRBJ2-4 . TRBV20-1 TGCAGTGGTTTAGCCAAAAACATTCAGTACTTC CSGLAKNIQYF
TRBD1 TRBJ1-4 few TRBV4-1 TGCGCCAGCAGCCAGACAGGGGGCGTCTCAACTAATGAAAAACTGTTTTTT CASSQTGGVSTNEKLFF
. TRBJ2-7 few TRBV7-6 TGTGCCAGCAGCTTAGGGACAGTACCCTACGAGCAGTACTTC CASSLGTVPYEQYF
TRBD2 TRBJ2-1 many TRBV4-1 TGCGCCAGCAGCCAAGTAGGAGCGGGAGGGTACAATGAGCAGTTCTTC CASSQVGAGGYNEQFF
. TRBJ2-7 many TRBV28 TGTGCCAGCAGCTCCTCCGGGGCGGGAAGCTACGAGCAGTACTTC CASSSSGAGSYEQYF
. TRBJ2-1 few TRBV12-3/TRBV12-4 TGTGCCAGCAGCCCCGGCCTGACAGTACGGTTCTTC CASSPGLTVRFF
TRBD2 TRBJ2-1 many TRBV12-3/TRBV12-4 TGTGCCAGCAGTTTTCTAGCGGGTGACAATGAGCAGTTCTTC CASSFLAGDNEQFF
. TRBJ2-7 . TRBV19 TGTGCCAGTAGTATCCCCGGCCAAGCCTACGAGCAGTACTTC CASSIPGQAYEQYF
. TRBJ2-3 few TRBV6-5 TGTGCCAGCACCGCCCAGGATCCGCGGGTATCAGATACGCAGTATTTT CASTAQDPRVSDTQYF
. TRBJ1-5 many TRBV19 TGTGCCAGTAGTATAGACTTCAATCAGCCCCAGCATTTT CASSIDFNQPQHF
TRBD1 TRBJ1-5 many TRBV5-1 TGCGCCAGCAGCTTAGGGACAGGGTTCAATCAGCCCCAGCATTTT CASSLGTGFNQPQHF
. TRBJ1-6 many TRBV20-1 TGCAGTGCTATTCGGCAGTCAAATTCACCCCTCCACTTT CSAIRQSNSPLHF
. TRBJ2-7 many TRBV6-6 TGTGCCACCAGGATCCAGGACACGGAGCAGTACTTC CATRIQDTEQYF
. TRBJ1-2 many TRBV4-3 TGCGCCAGCAGCCAAGATCGCATCGTACAAGGGGGCTACACCTTC CASSQDRIVQGGYTF
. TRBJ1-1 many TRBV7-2 TGTGCCAGCAGCTTATTCCAGGGTGCGGAGACTGAAGCTTTCTTT CASSLFQGAETEAFF
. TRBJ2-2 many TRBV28 TGTGCCACACAGGAGGACACCGGGGAGCTGTTTTTT CATQEDTGELFF
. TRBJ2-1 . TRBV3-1 TGTGCCAGCAGCCGACGTACTGGTGGTGAGCAGTTCTTC CASSRRTGGEQFF
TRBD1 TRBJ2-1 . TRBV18 TGTGCCAGCTCACCGGGACAGGGCAACAATGAGCAGTTCTTC CASSPGQGNNEQFF
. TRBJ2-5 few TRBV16 TGTGCCAGCAGCCAATCTCGAGAGACCCAGTACTTC CASSQSRETQYF
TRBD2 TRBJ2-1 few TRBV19 TGTGCCAGTAGTATAAGGACTAGCAATGAGCAGTTCTTC CASSIRTSNEQFF
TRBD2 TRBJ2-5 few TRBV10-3 TGTGCCATCAGTGAGGGGACTAGCGGGAGGGGCGAGACCCAGTACTTC CAISEGTSGRGETQYF
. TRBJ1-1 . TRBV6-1 TGTGCCAGCAGTGGTCCCAGAAACTATGAAGCTTTCTTT CASSGPRNYEAFF
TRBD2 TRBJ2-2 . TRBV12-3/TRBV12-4 TGTGCCAGCCTTGGGGCTAGCGGGATCCCCGGGGAGCTGTTTTTT CASLGASGIPGELFF
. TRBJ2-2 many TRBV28 TGTGCCAGCAGTCTCGGGGGCAACACCGGGGAGCTGTTTTTT CASSLGGNTGELFF
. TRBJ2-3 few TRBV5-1 TGCGCCAGCAGCTTGCGCAGGGCCCCTCCCACTCCAAGCACAGATACGCAGTATTTT CASSLRRAPPTPSTDTQYF
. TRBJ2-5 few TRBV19 TGTGCCAGTAGTACCGGCGGCAGAGAGACCCAGTACTTC CASSTGGRETQYF
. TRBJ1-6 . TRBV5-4 TGTGCCAGCAGCTTGTCCGGGACGGTCAATTCACCCCTCCACTTT CASSLSGTVNSPLHF
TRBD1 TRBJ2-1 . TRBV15 TGTGCCACCAGCAGAGGCGGGACAGGGCGTAGCAATGAGCAGTTCTTC CATSRGGTGRSNEQFF
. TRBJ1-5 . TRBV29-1 TGCAGCGCTGAGCCCCAGCATTTT CSAEPQHF
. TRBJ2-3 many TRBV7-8 TGTGCCAGCGGCGTGGGTTGGGTCACAGATACGCAGTATTTT CASGVGWVTDTQYF
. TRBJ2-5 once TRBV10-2 TGCGCCAGCAGTGAGTGGGGTCAGAAAGAGACCCAGTACTTC CASSEWGQKETQYF
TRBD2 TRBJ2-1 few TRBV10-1 TGCGCCAGCAGCTTCACTAGCGGGAGGAAAAATGAGCAGTTCTTC CASSFTSGRKNEQFF